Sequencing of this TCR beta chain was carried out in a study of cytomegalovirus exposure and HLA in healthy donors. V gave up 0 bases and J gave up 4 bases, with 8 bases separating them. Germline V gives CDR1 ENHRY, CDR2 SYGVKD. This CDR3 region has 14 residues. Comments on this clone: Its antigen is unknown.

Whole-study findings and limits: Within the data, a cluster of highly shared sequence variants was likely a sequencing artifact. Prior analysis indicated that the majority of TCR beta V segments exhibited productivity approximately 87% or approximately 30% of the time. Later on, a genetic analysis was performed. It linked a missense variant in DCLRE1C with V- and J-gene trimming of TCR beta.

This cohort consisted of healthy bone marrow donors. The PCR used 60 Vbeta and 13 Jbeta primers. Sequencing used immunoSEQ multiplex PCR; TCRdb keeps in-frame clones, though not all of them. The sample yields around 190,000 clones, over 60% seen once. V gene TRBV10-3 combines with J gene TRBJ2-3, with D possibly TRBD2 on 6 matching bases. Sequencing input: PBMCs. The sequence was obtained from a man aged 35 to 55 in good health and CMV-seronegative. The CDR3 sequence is CAISESDYSDTQYF. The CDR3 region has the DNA TGTGCCATCAGTGAGTCGGACTATTCAGATACGCAGTATTTT.